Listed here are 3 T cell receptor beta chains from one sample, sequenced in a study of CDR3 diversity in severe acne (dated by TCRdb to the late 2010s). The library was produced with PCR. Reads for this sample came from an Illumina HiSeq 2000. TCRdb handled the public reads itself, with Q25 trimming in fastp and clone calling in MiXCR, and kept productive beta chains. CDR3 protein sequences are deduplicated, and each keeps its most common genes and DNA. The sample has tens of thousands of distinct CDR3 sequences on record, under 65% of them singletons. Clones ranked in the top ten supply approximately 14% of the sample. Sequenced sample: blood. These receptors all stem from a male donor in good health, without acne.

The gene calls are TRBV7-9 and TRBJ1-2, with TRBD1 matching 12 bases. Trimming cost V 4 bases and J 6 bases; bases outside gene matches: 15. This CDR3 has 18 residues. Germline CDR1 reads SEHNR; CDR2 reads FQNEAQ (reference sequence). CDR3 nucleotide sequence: TGTGCCAGCAGCTCTTCCGGGACAGGGGGCCCAAAGGGGAATGGCTACACCTTC. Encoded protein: CASSSSGTGGPKGNGYTF.

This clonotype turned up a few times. CDR3 sequence: CASSLAQDRRSSYEQYF. The CDR3 DNA follows: TGTGCCAGCAGCTTAGCTCAAGACAGGCGAAGCTCCTACGAGCAGTACTTC. J is TRBJ2-7 and V is TRBV7-9, with a possible D match to TRBD1 (6 bases). The CDR3 has 17 amino acids. CDR1 is SEHNR, CDR2 FQNEAQ, per germline (reference sequence). V lost 0 bases, J lost 0 bases, and 15 bases lay in between.

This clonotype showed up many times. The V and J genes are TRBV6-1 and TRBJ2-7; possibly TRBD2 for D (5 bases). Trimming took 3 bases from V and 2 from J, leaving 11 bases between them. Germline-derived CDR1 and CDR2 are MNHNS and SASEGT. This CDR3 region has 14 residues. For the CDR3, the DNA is TGTGCCAGCAGTGATCTCGGGAATACCTACGAGCAGTACTTC. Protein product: CASSDLGNTYEQYF.